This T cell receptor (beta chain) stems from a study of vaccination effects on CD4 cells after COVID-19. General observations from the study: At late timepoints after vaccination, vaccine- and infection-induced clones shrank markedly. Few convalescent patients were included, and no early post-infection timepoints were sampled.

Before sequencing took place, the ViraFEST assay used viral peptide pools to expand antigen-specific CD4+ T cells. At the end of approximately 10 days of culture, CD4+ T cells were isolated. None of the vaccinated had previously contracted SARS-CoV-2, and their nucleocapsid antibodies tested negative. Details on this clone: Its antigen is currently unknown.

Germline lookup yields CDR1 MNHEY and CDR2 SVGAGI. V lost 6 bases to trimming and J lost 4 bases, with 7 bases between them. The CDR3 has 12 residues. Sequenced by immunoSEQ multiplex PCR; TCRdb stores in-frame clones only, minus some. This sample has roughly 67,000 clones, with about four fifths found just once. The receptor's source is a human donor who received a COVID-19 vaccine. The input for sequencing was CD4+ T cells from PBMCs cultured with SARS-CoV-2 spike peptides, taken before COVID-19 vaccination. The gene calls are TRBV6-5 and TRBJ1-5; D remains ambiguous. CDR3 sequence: CASRNPNQPQHF. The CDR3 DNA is TGTGCCAGCAGGAACCCGAATCAGCCCCAGCATTTT.